One and the same sample provided the 21 T cell receptor beta chains below, sequenced in a study of blood T cells in healthy people across ages. With a J-beta primer mix and a sample-barcoded 5' primer, a second PCR ran about 6 to 11 cycles. A single record per CDR3 protein comes from TCRdb applying MiXCR to the 5' RACE reads. This table holds 1.5 million to 2 million distinct CDR3 sequences, roughly 28% found once. The specimen was blood. These receptors all come from a woman in her 30s in good health.

The chain employs TRBV6-5 and TRBJ2-5; TRBD2 aligns across 10 bases. The CDR3 loop spans 15 amino acids. Germline V lookup: CDR1 MNHEY, CDR2 SVGAGI. The trim removed 6 bases at V and 11 bases at J, leaving 15 bases unmatched. CDR3 region: CASRSTLAGDSEQYF. CDR3 DNA: TGTGCCAGCAGGAGCACCCTAGCGGGAGATAGTGAGCAGTACTTC.

In its sample, this clonotype was seen once. This sequence joins TRBV6-2 or TRBV6-3 and TRBJ1-5, with D perhaps matching TRBD1 (5 bases). The length of the CDR3 is 13 residues. In germline, CDR1 is MNHEY, CDR2 SVGEGT. Trimming pared 5 bases from V and 7 bases from J, leaving 12 bases between. The CDR3 sequence: CASSRGFGQPQHF. Written as DNA, the CDR3 is TGTGCCAGCAGTCGGGGGTTCGGGCAGCCCCAGCATTTT.

V usage is TRBV7-3 and J usage is TRBJ2-6; no definite D call. CDR1 is SGHTA and CDR2 is FQGTGA in the germline V gene. The CDR3 covers 19 residues. Deletions cut 3 bases from V and 0 bases from J, with 18 bases between. The CDR3 DNA reads TGTGCCAGCAGCTTTTTTTCTCGGCAGACCAGCTCTGGGGCCAACGTCCTGACTTTC. Translation: CASSFFSRQTSSGANVLTF.

The CDR3 loop reads CAWSVAGPGGYTF. CDR3 DNA sequence: TGTGCCTGGAGTGTAGCAGGGCCTGGAGGCTACACCTTC. V is TRBV30 and J is TRBJ1-2; possible D gene TRBD1, 5 bases. Germline V CDR1 and CDR2: GTSNPN, SVGIG (reference sequence). This CDR3 has 13 amino acids. Trimming took off 0 bases at V and 8 bases at J, with 13 bases between the two ends. The complete variable domain, with remaining parts taken from reference TRBV30 and TRBJ1-2, reads SQTIHQWPATLVQPVGSPLSLECTVEGTSNPNLYWYRQAAGRGLQLLFYSVGIGQISSEVPQNLSASRPQDRQFILSSKKLLLSDSGFYLCAWSVAGPGGYTFGSGTRLTVV.

The chain combines TRBV2 with TRBJ2-3; 7 nucleotides match TRBD1. V was clipped by 7 bases and J by 3 bases; unmatched bases: 10. Germline lookup yields CDR1 SNHLY and CDR2 FYNNEI. The CDR3 is 15 residues long. CDR3 sequence (DNA): TGTGCCAGCACCATACAGGGGCAGATGACAGATACGCAGTATTTT. Protein sequence: CASTIQGQMTDTQYF.

There are a few counts of this clonotype. This rearrangement joins TRBV5-4 to TRBJ2-1, with D perhaps TRBD1 (7 bases). The CDR3 has 16 amino acids. V was clipped by 0 bases and J by 6 bases, with 16 bases between them. In germline, CDR1 is SGHNT, CDR2 YYREEE (reference sequence). The CDR3 nucleotides are TGTGCCAGCAGCTTGGGGGGGGCAGGGGGGCTCAATGAGCAGTTCTTC. Translated: CASSLGGAGGLNEQFF.

J is TRBJ2-7 and V is TRBV6-2 or TRBV6-3; no clear D. Germline lookup yields CDR1 MNHEY and CDR2 SVGEGT. With 2 bases removed from V and 4 bases from J, the gap between germline ends came to 9 bases. This CDR3 is 13 amino acids long. CDR3 sequence (DNA): TGTGCCAGCAGTTACGTCTCAGGTTACGAGCAGTACTTC. This sequence encodes CASSYVSGYEQYF.

A note on this clonotype: A junction boundary mismatches the germline segment, possibly from a read error. The V and J genes are TRBV12-3 or TRBV12-4 and TRBJ2-3; maybe TRBD2 (5 bases). This CDR3 contains 14 residues. The CDR3 is CASSGSSSADRQYF. DNA for the CDR3: TGTGCCAGCAGTGGGAGTAGCTCCGCAGATAGGCAGTATTTT.

The rearrangement uses TRBV29-1 and TRBJ2-1; D is uncertain. CDR1 and CDR2 from the germline V gene are SQVTM and ANQGSEA. Trimming removed 5 bases from V and 7 bases from J, with 12 bases in between. This CDR3 has 12 amino acids. The CDR3 loop is CSVRTARNEQFF. As DNA, the CDR3 is TGCAGCGTTCGGACGGCCCGAAATGAGCAGTTCTTC.

This clonotype was found many times. V gene TRBV29-1 combines with J gene TRBJ1-2; D is possibly TRBD1 (5 bases). V was trimmed by 7 bases and J by 5 bases, leaving 17 bases between them. Per germline, CDR1 SQVTM and CDR2 ANQGSEA. The CDR3 length is 13 residues. The CDR3 loop is CSAQGAENYGYTF. The CDR3 coding sequence is TGCAGCGCCCAAGGGGCGGAGAATTATGGCTACACCTTC.

This clonotype was detected ten times or more. The chain carries TRBV30 and TRBJ2-7, with a possible D match to TRBD1 (5 bases). The V end was cut by 3 bases, the J end by 3 bases, with 12 bases between. The CDR3 spans 13 residues. The germline V gene has CDR1 GTSNPN and CDR2 SVGIG (reference sequence). The CDR3 region is CAWSGREFYEQYF. Here the CDR3 DNA reads TGTGCCTGGAGCGGCAGGGAATTCTACGAGCAGTACTTC. Looking up the rest from reference TRBV30 and TRBJ2-7 gives the full variable domain: SQTIHQWPATLVQPVGSPLSLECTVEGTSNPNLYWYRQAAGRGLQLLFYSVGIGQISSEVPQNLSASRPQDRQFILSSKKLLLSDSGFYLCAWSGREFYEQYFGPGTRLTVT.

This clonotype was found once. This rearrangement joins TRBV24-1 to TRBJ2-1, with 10 bases matching TRBD2. Unmatched junction bases numbered 7, after V lost 7 bases and J lost 8 bases. Germline CDR1 is KGHDR and CDR2 is SFDVKD. CDR3 length equals 14 residues. CDR3 nucleotides: TGTGCCACCAGGGAAAGCGGGAGGGCCCATGAGCAGTTCTTC. Translating gives CATRESGRAHEQFF.

J is TRBJ2-5 and V is TRBV7-8; 8 bases fit TRBD2. CDR3 length: 16 amino acids. Germline values: CDR1 SGHVS, CDR2 FQNEAQ. V trimming: 5 bases; J trimming: 1 base; junction bases outside the gene matches: 9. CDR3 nucleotide sequence: TGTGCCAGCAGCCCGCGAGGAACTAGCGGCCAAGAGACCCAGTACTTC. It yields the protein CASSPRGTSGQETQYF.

In the case of this clonotype: A clone one base away is much larger, so this may be a read error. V usage is TRBV7-8 and J usage is TRBJ2-1, with 7 bases aligning to TRBD2. The V segment lost 5 bases and the J segment 5 bases; nucleotides outside the gene matches: 6. From germline, CDR1 is SGHVS and CDR2 FQNEAQ. The CDR3 runs to 14 residues. As DNA, the CDR3 is TGTGCCAGCAGCCCAACTAGCGCGCACAATGAGCAGTTCTTC. Amino acid sequence: CASSPTSAHNEQFF.

The chain joins TRBV29-1 to TRBJ1-6, with D uncertain. The CDR3 is 13 residues long. Germline V gene data show CDR1 as SQVTM and CDR2 as ANQGSEA. V shed 6 bases and J shed 5 bases, with 11 bases lying between them. CDR3 protein: CSVELTNNSPLHF. The DNA of the CDR3 is TGCAGCGTAGAGCTAACCAATAATTCACCCCTCCACTTT.

V and J are TRBV9 and TRBJ2-7; 7 bases match TRBD1. The J call may be faulty, since TRBJ2-5 better matches the DNA end. In germline, CDR1 is SGDLS, CDR2 YYNGEE. The CDR3 has 14 amino acids. CDR3 sequence: CASSGGTDQKTQYF. In nucleotides, the CDR3 is TGTGCCAGCAGCGGGGGGACAGATCAGAAGACCCAGTACTTC.

The chain employs TRBV20-1 and TRBJ1-2; the match to TRBD1 covers 8 bases. The V and J ends lost 6 bases and 2 bases, in that order; junction bases with no gene match: 2. Germline CDR1 and CDR2: DFQATT and SNEGSKA (reference sequence). This CDR3 region has 12 residues. The CDR3 is CSAWDRNYGYTF. CDR3 DNA sequence: TGCAGTGCCTGGGACAGGAACTATGGCTACACCTTC.

The rearrangement links TRBV7-9 to TRBJ1-4, with D perhaps TRBD1 (6 bases). The CDR3 has 15 residues. Looked up from germline, CDR1 is SEHNR and CDR2 is FQNEAQ (reference sequence). V was shortened by 3 bases and J by 7 bases, with 15 bases between the two germline ends. CDR3 nucleotides: TGTGCCAGCAGCTTTAATCCCGGACAGAGTGAAAAACTGTTTTTT. It translates to CASSFNPGQSEKLFF.

The chain combines TRBV29-1 with TRBJ2-5, with 12 bases that match TRBD2. From germline, CDR1 is SQVTM and CDR2 ANQGSEA. CDR3 length: 16 residues. V lost 3 bases and J lost 11; bases outside the gene matches: 16. The CDR3 DNA reads as TGCAGCGTTGACAGCCTAGCGGGAGGGGTCTACAATGAGCAGTACTTC. Its protein is CSVDSLAGGVYNEQYF. Looking up the rest from reference TRBV29-1 and TRBJ2-5 gives the full variable domain: SAVISQKPSRDICQRGTSLTIQCQVDSQVTMMFWYRQQPGQSLTLIATANQGSEATYESGFVIDKFPISRPNLTFSTLTVSNMSPEDSSIYLCSVDSLAGGVYNEQYFGPGTRLLVL.

This clonotype occurred a few times. V gene TRBV24-1 combines with J gene TRBJ2-1, with D perhaps matching TRBD2 (5 bases). Gene TRBJ2-7 matches the end of the DNA better, so the J call may be wrong. The length of the CDR3 is 14 residues. Germline V gene lookup returns CDR1 KGHDR and CDR2 SFDVKD. The CDR3 DNA reads TGTGCCACCAGTCCGGGGAGCTCCTACAATGAGCAGTACTTC. Its protein product is CATSPGSSYNEQYF.

The chain couples TRBV7-9 to TRBJ1-1; possible D gene TRBD1, 6 bases. In germline, CDR1 is SEHNR, CDR2 FQNEAQ (reference sequence). The CDR3 runs to 15 residues. Trimming took 1 base from V and 5 from J, leaving 14 bases between them. The CDR3: CASSLGAGARTEAFF. CDR3 sequence (DNA): TGTGCCAGCAGCTTAGGTGCGGGGGCACGGACTGAAGCTTTCTTT.